The 27 T cell receptor beta chains in this list originate from one sample, sequenced in a study of post-analysis software for immune sequencing data. The study, taken as a whole, reports: With TRBV5-6, TRBV5-1 and TRBV20-1 included, about five TRBV segments were more frequent in patients than in controls.

Every TCR beta cDNA library bore unique molecular identifiers. Each CDR3 protein is one row after TCRdb ran MiXCR on the PCR reads. The sample gives about 560,000 distinct CDR3 sequences, around 44% of which show up once; under 2% is in the top ten. No antigen is known for these receptors. The source material was blood. The receptors shown here come from a girl under 18 with multiple sclerosis.

This chain connects TRBV3-1 to TRBJ2-1, with TRBD2 matching 9 bases. V gave up 4 bases and J gave up 7 bases; unmatched junction bases: 14. This CDR3 has 17 residues. In germline, CDR1 is LGHDT, CDR2 YNNKEL (reference sequence). CDR3 protein: CASSPGIRREGRNEQFF. The DNA for the CDR3 is TGTGCCAGCAGCCCCGGAATTAGGCGGGAGGGAAGAAATGAGCAGTTCTTC.

The V call is TRBV25-1, the J call TRBJ2-7; D is possibly TRBD2 (5 bases). Judging by the DNA end, TRBJ2-5 fits better; the J call may be wrong. CDR3 size: 15 residues. CDR1 MGHDK and CDR2 SYGVNS come from the germline V gene. The CDR3, as DNA: TGTGCCAGCAGTGAATGGTGGATCGGCGGGGAGACCCAGTACTTC. This sequence encodes CASSEWWIGGETQYF.

The chain recombines TRBV7-8 with TRBJ1-1; no firm D call. CDR1 and CDR2 (germline): SGHVS, FQNEAQ. The V and J ends lost 6 bases and 1 base respectively, with 21 bases between them. This CDR3 is 17 amino acids long. DNA for the CDR3: TGTGCCAGCAGACTGAACCGGGCCAAATCTCGGAACACTGAAGCTTTCTTT. This gives the protein CASRLNRAKSRNTEAFF.

Only a few counts were recorded for this clonotype. V gene TRBV7-9 combines with J gene TRBJ2-1, with D perhaps matching TRBD2 (5 bases). This CDR3 comprises 15 residues. The V and J ends lost 5 bases and 1 base respectively, with 12 bases between them. In germline, CDR1 is SEHNR, CDR2 FQNEAQ (reference sequence). For the CDR3, the DNA is TGTGCCAGCAGCCGCCCGGGATCATCCTACAATGAGCAGTTCTTC. Translated: CASSRPGSSYNEQFF.

The sample holds a few counts of this clonotype. The V gene is TRBV10-3, the J gene TRBJ2-6, with TRBD1 as a possible D gene (6 bases). The CDR3 length is 15 residues. The germline V and J ends were trimmed by 1 base and 2 bases, with 6 bases remaining between them. CDR1 is ENHRY, CDR2 SYGVKD, per germline. CDR3 nucleotide sequence: TGTGCCATCAGTGAGTACAGGGCTGGGGCCAACGTCCTGACTTTC. Residues: CAISEYRAGANVLTF.

The gene calls are TRBV6-1 and TRBJ2-5, with 15 bases aligning to TRBD2. Trimming at V came to 5 bases and at J to 5 bases, leaving 3 bases not matched to a gene. This CDR3 has 15 residues. Per the germline V gene, CDR1 is MNHNS and CDR2 is SASEGT. The CDR3 nucleotides are TGTGCCAGCAGTTCCGGGACTAGCGGGAGGGAGACCCAGTACTTC. Translating it yields CASSSGTSGRETQYF.

As DNA, the CDR3 is TGCGCCAGCAGCCAACCCGCCAGGGGGCTAGCGGGGGCGACGACCCAGTACTTC. Residues: CASSQPARGLAGATTQYF. The gene calls are TRBV4-1 and TRBJ2-7; TRBD2 matches 10 bases. The DNA end is a closer match to TRBJ2-5, so the J assignment may be wrong. There are 18 residues in the CDR3. Germline CDR1 MGHRA, CDR2 YSYEKL.

The chain recombines TRBV6-1 with TRBJ1-1; 8 bases map to TRBD1. CDR1 MNHNS and CDR2 SASEGT come from the germline V gene. This CDR3 comprises 17 residues. The V gene end was trimmed by 6 bases and the J gene end by 0 bases; junction bases not matched to a gene: 12. DNA of the CDR3: TGTGCCAGCAGAGATTCCGGGACAGGACGTATGAACACTGAAGCTTTCTTT. It codes for CASRDSGTGRMNTEAFF.

Turning to this clonotype: One junction end disagrees with the germline gene, perhaps due to a read error. The chain employs TRBV14 and TRBJ1-2; TRBD1 matches 8 bases. This CDR3 region has 14 residues. Germline V lookup: CDR1 SGHDN, CDR2 FVKESK. This CDR3 reads CASSHRGLGYGYAF. The CDR3 DNA follows: TGTGCCAGCAGCCACAGGGGGCTCGGCTATGGCTACGCCTTC.

This clonotype turned up a few times. The chain carries TRBV7-2 and TRBJ2-1; 9 bases map to TRBD2. The V segment lost 5 bases and the J segment 9 bases; nucleotides outside the gene matches: 17. Germline lookup yields CDR1 SGHTA and CDR2 FQGNSA. There are 17 residues in the CDR3. Here the CDR3 DNA reads TGTGCCAGCAGCACCGGGGTAGCGGGAGAGGCGGGGGGTGAGCAGTTCTTC. Translation gives CASSTGVAGEAGGEQFF.

J is TRBJ2-1 and V is TRBV20-1; D not certain. This CDR3 comprises 14 residues. In germline, CDR1 is DFQATT, CDR2 SNEGSKA (reference sequence). V gave up 2 bases and J gave up 5 bases, with 13 bases separating them. CDR3 nucleotides: TGCAGTGCTAGAAGCCACCAAAACAACAATGAGCAGTTCTTC. This gives the protein CSARSHQNNNEQFF.

This clonotype was seen a handful of times. The chain couples TRBV5-6 to TRBJ2-3; D remains unclear. The CDR3 length is 15 residues. The V gene lost 2 bases and the J gene lost 4 bases, with 14 bases spanning the gap. CDR1 is SGHDT, CDR2 YYEEEE, per germline. This chain's CDR3 is CASSFFRTAPDTQYF. CDR3 DNA: TGTGCCAGCAGCTTCTTCCGGACCGCACCAGATACGCAGTATTTT.

The genes are TRBV6-2 or TRBV6-3 and TRBJ2-1, with D perhaps matching TRBD2 (5 bases). V was clipped by 3 bases and J by 6 bases, with 12 bases between them. The CDR3 has 14 residues. CDR1 and CDR2 (germline): MNHEY, SVGEGT. CDR3 nucleotides: TGTGCCAGCAGTTATAAATCCGAGGGCAATGAGCAGTTCTTC. Translating it yields CASSYKSEGNEQFF.

V is TRBV27 and J is TRBJ2-1, with TRBD2 matching over 10 bases. The CDR3 loop spans 17 amino acids. From germline, CDR1 is MNHEY and CDR2 SMNVEV (reference sequence). V dropped 7 bases and J dropped 2; count of bases not matched to a gene: 11. The CDR3: CASISGQRGGPYNEQFF. The CDR3, as DNA: TGTGCCAGCATTAGTGGTCAGCGGGGGGGTCCCTACAATGAGCAGTTCTTC.

The chain employs TRBV4-1 and TRBJ2-5, with D unresolved. Matching the DNA end better, TRBJ2-7 makes the J call doubtful. The CDR3 has 15 residues. CDR1 is MGHRA, CDR2 YSYEKL, per germline. The CDR3 sequence is CASSQELASTYEQYF. The CDR3 DNA follows: TGCGCCAGCAGCCAAGAGTTAGCATCGACTTACGAGCAGTACTTC.

V and J are TRBV24-1 and TRBJ2-1; no definite D call. Germline V gene sequence: CDR1 KGHDR, CDR2 SFDVKD. Trimming stripped 1 base from V and 5 bases from J, with 8 bases between. The CDR3 is 14 amino acids. CDR3 sequence (DNA): TGTGCCACCAGTGATTTTTCTGGCCACAATGAGCAGTTCTTC. Its protein is CATSDFSGHNEQFF.

The V gene is TRBV13, the J gene TRBJ2-7; 7 positions agree with TRBD1. Trimming cost V 8 bases and J 3 bases; bases outside gene matches: 7. Germline assignment: CDR1 PRHDT and CDR2 FYEKMQ (reference sequence). This CDR3 contains 13 residues. DNA of the CDR3: TGTGCCAGCTCTAAGGGGGCGGACTACGAGCAGTACTTC. Its translation is CASSKGADYEQYF.

The V gene is TRBV20-1, the J gene TRBJ2-3; 15 bases line up with TRBD2. The V gene's germline CDR1 is DFQATT and CDR2 SNEGSKA (reference sequence). CDR3 length: 19 residues. Trimming at V came to 3 bases and at J to 6 bases, leaving 16 bases not matched to a gene. CDR3 sequence reads: CSASPTDEGTSGRRDTQYF. In nucleotides, the CDR3 is TGCAGTGCTAGCCCGACCGACGAAGGGACTAGCGGGAGGCGGGATACGCAGTATTTT.

This clonotype was seen a few times. The chain has TRBV12-3 or TRBV12-4 and TRBJ2-6; 9 bases are shared with TRBD1. Unmatched junction bases numbered 14, after V lost 7 bases and J lost 4 bases. CDR3 length: 18 amino acids. The CDR3 coding sequence is TGTGCCAGCATTCGGGGGACAGGGTATTTGAGAGGGGCCAACGTCCTGACTTTC. It specifies CASIRGTGYLRGANVLTF.

The V and J genes are TRBV5-1 and TRBJ2-1; TRBD2 matches at 10 bases. This CDR3 has 17 amino acids. Trimming took 0 bases from V and 4 from J; bases not matched to a gene: 7. In germline, CDR1 is SGHRS, CDR2 YFSETQ. The CDR3 nucleotides are TGCGCCAGCAGCTTGGTACCTAGCGGGGGCGATTACAATGAGCAGTTCTTC. Residues: CASSLVPSGGDYNEQFF.

The rearrangement joins TRBV12-3 or TRBV12-4 to TRBJ2-5, with TRBD2 matching 13 bases. With V trimmed by 4 bases and J by 4 bases, 9 bases remained unmatched. The CDR3 has 17 amino acids. The DNA for the CDR3 is TGTGCCAGCAGTTCTGGGACTAGCGGGACCTACGGAGAGACCCAGTACTTC. Translated, it gives CASSSGTSGTYGETQYF.

This clonotype was counted a few times. The gene calls are TRBV10-3 and TRBJ1-1, with 10 bases lining up with TRBD1. Per the germline V gene, CDR1 is ENHRY and CDR2 is SYGVKD. The CDR3 is 17 amino acids. V trimming: 2 bases; J trimming: 0 bases; junction bases outside the gene matches: 6. CDR3 amino acids: CAISEKGQGVVNTEAFF. In DNA, the CDR3 is TGTGCCATCAGTGAGAAAGGACAGGGGGTTGTGAACACTGAAGCTTTCTTT.

This clonotype occurred a few times. This chain joins TRBV7-2 and TRBJ2-3, with no clear D. The CDR3 is 13 residues long. V was cut by 5 bases and J by 5 bases, with 11 bases left in between. Germline lookup yields CDR1 SGHTA and CDR2 FQGNSA. The CDR3 loop is CASSPQSRDTQYF. The CDR3 nucleotides read TGTGCCAGCAGCCCCCAGAGCCGAGATACGCAGTATTTT.

A note on this clonotype: This sequence may be a read error, since a much larger clone differs from it by one base. The chain recombines TRBV11-2 with TRBJ2-1; TRBD1 aligns across 9 bases. Germline CDR1 is SGHAT and CDR2 is FQNNGV. The V gene end was trimmed by 1 base and the J gene end by 10 bases; junction bases not matched to a gene: 20. The CDR3 runs to 19 residues. CDR3 bases: TGTGCCAGCAGCTTAGGGCCAGGGGCCGGGACAGGGAGGTCCTACGAGCAGTTCTTC. Translated: CASSLGPGAGTGRSYEQFF.

This clonotype was picked up a small number of times. The CDR3 reads CRPLGAFF. Here the CDR3 DNA reads TGCAGGCCCTTAGGAGCTTTCTTT. V is TRBV20-1 and J is TRBJ1-1; no definite D call. The germline CDR1 and CDR2 sequences are DFQATT and SNEGSKA (reference sequence). The CDR3 consists of 8 residues.

This clonotype occurred once. The V and J genes are TRBV5-1 and TRBJ2-1; D unclear. The CDR3 totals 15 residues. Germline assignment: CDR1 SGHRS and CDR2 YFSETQ. Trimming cost V 0 bases and J 0 bases, with 7 bases left between them. CDR3 protein: CASSLAYSSYNEQFF. The CDR3 DNA reads TGCGCCAGCAGCTTGGCTTATAGCTCCTACAATGAGCAGTTCTTC. The full variable domain, rest sourced from reference TRBV5-1 and TRBJ2-1, is KAGVTQTPRYLIKTRGQQVTLSCSPISGHRSVSWYQQTPGQGLQFLFEYFSETQRNKGNFPGRFSGRQFSNSRSEMNVSTLELGDSALYLCASSLAYSSYNEQFFGPGTRLTVL.

V and J are TRBV7-9 and TRBJ2-5; 7 bases match TRBD1. V trimming: 5 bases; J trimming: 0 bases; junction bases outside the gene matches: 6. The CDR3 runs 15 residues. Germline V gene data show CDR1 as SEHNR and CDR2 as FQNEAQ (reference sequence). The CDR3 region is CASSSGQDYQETQYF. The DNA for the CDR3 is TGTGCCAGCAGCAGTGGACAGGACTACCAAGAGACCCAGTACTTC.